The 17 T cell receptor beta chains in this list originate from one sample, sequenced in a study of cytomegalovirus exposure and HLA in healthy donors. Sequencing used immunoSEQ multiplex PCR; TCRdb keeps in-frame clones, though not all of them. Of tens of thousands of clones in the sample, 90% to 95% were seen once. The sequenced material came from PBMCs. All receptors derive from a man aged 18-30 years in good health and CMV-seronegative.

This clone was counted once. The chain couples TRBV27 to TRBJ2-3; 7 nucleotides align to TRBD2. This CDR3 spans 13 amino acids. The germline V gene has CDR1 MNHEY and CDR2 SMNVEV (reference sequence). V shed 5 bases, J shed 7 bases, and the junction held 6 bases outside the gene matches. CDR3 amino acids: CASSPREVYTQYF. Written as DNA, the CDR3 is TGTGCCAGCAGTCCCCGGGAGGTGTATACGCAGTATTTT.

This clone was seen just once. V is TRBV2 and J is TRBJ2-3; maybe TRBD1 (6 bases). Germline V gives CDR1 SNHLY, CDR2 FYNNEI. CDR3 length equals 11 residues. V was shortened by 6 bases and J by 11 bases, with 12 bases between the two germline ends. The CDR3: CASRLQGLQYF. Here the CDR3 DNA reads TGTGCCAGCAGACTACAGGGATTGCAGTATTTT.

V is TRBV28 and J is TRBJ1-1, with D maybe TRBD1 (5 bases). Germline CDR1 and CDR2: MDHEN and SYDVKM. V lost 2 bases, J lost 4 bases, and 14 bases lay in between. The length of the CDR3 is 15 residues. This CDR3 is CASSLGKGFFTEAFF. The DNA of the CDR3 is TGTGCCAGCAGTTTAGGAAAGGGGTTTTTCACTGAAGCTTTCTTT.

The CDR3 protein is CASSQGGLAGVSYEQYF. As DNA, the CDR3 is TGTGCCAGCAGCCAAGGGGGACTAGCGGGAGTTTCCTACGAGCAGTACTTC. The chain has TRBV5-4 and TRBJ2-7, with TRBD2 matching 14 bases. V was clipped by 4 bases and J by 1 base; unmatched bases: 7. CDR3 length equals 17 residues. CDR1 and CDR2 (germline): SGHNT, YYREEE (reference sequence).

The chain uses TRBV6-6 and TRBJ2-7; the D gene is possibly TRBD2 (6 bases). Germline V lookup: CDR1 MNHNY, CDR2 SVGAGI (reference sequence). This CDR3 has 13 residues. The V and J ends lost 5 bases and 3 bases respectively, with 11 bases between them. CDR3 loop: CASSAGRGYEQYF. CDR3 DNA: TGTGCCAGCAGTGCGGGGCGAGGCTACGAGCAGTACTTC.

V is TRBV9 and J is TRBJ2-3, with 10 bases matching TRBD2. Germline-derived CDR1 and CDR2 are SGDLS and YYNGEE. Germline trimming cut 3 bases from V and 4 bases from J; bases unmatched to any gene: 8. The CDR3 sequence is 16 residues long. This CDR3 is CASSDITSGVADTQYF. CDR3 nucleotides: TGTGCCAGCAGCGATATAACTAGCGGGGTCGCAGATACGCAGTATTTT.

V is TRBV28 and J is TRBJ2-7; 8 bases align to TRBD2. Germline CDR1 and CDR2: MDHEN and SYDVKM. V was pared by 7 bases and J by 3 bases, with 8 bases of the junction left unmatched. The CDR3 sequence is 14 residues long. The CDR3 spells CASKTAGGFYEQYF. Here the CDR3 DNA reads TGTGCCAGCAAAACGGCGGGAGGCTTCTACGAGCAGTACTTC.

The chain joins TRBV14 to TRBJ2-7; 10 bases are shared with TRBD2. The CDR3 consists of 16 residues. The V gene end was trimmed by 0 bases and the J gene end by 3 bases; junction bases not matched to a gene: 5. CDR1 and CDR2 (germline): SGHDN, FVKESK. The CDR3 DNA follows: TGTGCCAGCAGCCAAGATTGGCTAGCGGGGGTCTACGAGCAGTACTTC. As protein: CASSQDWLAGVYEQYF.

This chain joins TRBV6-1 and TRBJ1-6, with a possible D match to TRBD1 (6 bases). The CDR3 is 15 amino acids. Trimming pared 9 bases from V and 6 bases from J, leaving 18 bases between. In germline, CDR1 is MNHNS, CDR2 SASEGT. CDR3 sequence: CASNLGGGPNSPLHF. The CDR3 nucleotides read TGTGCCAGTAATCTCGGGGGGGGCCCTAATTCACCCCTCCACTTT.

This chain links TRBV5-5 with TRBJ1-5, with 12 bases identical to TRBD1. In germline, CDR1 is SGHKS, CDR2 YYEKEE (reference sequence). Trimming at V came to 3 bases and at J to 2 bases, leaving 12 bases not matched to a gene. The CDR3 totals 19 residues. CDR3 nucleotides: TGTGCCAGCAGCTCAGACCCTGGGACAGGGGGCTGGGGCAATCAGCCCCAGCATTTT. Translated: CASSSDPGTGGWGNQPQHF.

This clone was recorded only once. The CDR3 here is CASTRSPGELFF. The CDR3 DNA reads TGTGCCAGCACCCGGTCCCCCGGGGAGCTGTTTTTT. The gene calls are TRBV2 and TRBJ2-2, with D uncertain. Per germline, CDR1 SNHLY and CDR2 FYNNEI. With 7 bases removed from V and 6 bases from J, the gap between germline ends came to 9 bases. This CDR3 region has 12 residues.

The chain has TRBV4-1 and TRBJ2-3, with D possibly matching TRBD2 (5 bases). CDR3 length: 12 amino acids. V gave up 1 base and J gave up 6 bases, with 5 bases separating them. Germline assignment: CDR1 MGHRA and CDR2 YSYEKL. In DNA form, the CDR3 reads TGCGCCAGCAGCCAAGTAGCGGATACGCAGTATTTT. It specifies CASSQVADTQYF.

This rearrangement joins TRBV19 to TRBJ2-1; D might be TRBD1 (5 bases). The CDR3 has 13 residues. Trimming stripped 1 base from V and 7 bases from J, with 8 bases between. Germline V gene lookup returns CDR1 LNHDA and CDR2 SQIVND (reference sequence). DNA of the CDR3: TGTGCCAGTAGTATAGTGGGGCGGAATGAGCAGTTCTTC. Translation gives CASSIVGRNEQFF.

The chain has TRBV28 and TRBJ1-5; D perhaps matches TRBD1 (6 bases). Deletions cut 7 bases from V and 2 bases from J, with 6 bases between. This CDR3 has 12 residues. CDR1 and CDR2 from the germline V gene are MDHEN and SYDVKM. The chain's CDR3 is CASTGGNQPQHF. The CDR3 coding sequence is TGTGCCAGCACAGGGGGCAATCAGCCCCAGCATTTT.

The chain recombines TRBV2 with TRBJ1-4; D is unclear. Germline V gene lookup returns CDR1 SNHLY and CDR2 FYNNEI. CDR3 length: 12 amino acids. Trimming stripped 5 bases from V and 8 bases from J, with 9 bases between. The CDR3 loop reads CASSQPGEKLFF. The CDR3 region has the DNA TGTGCCAGCAGTCAACCGGGGGAAAAACTGTTTTTT.

This clone was counted a single time. This CDR3 reads CASSAMTGLNTEAFF. The CDR3, as DNA: TGTGCCAGTAGTGCCATGACAGGGTTGAACACTGAAGCTTTCTTT. The chain joins TRBV19 to TRBJ1-1; TRBD1 matches 7 bases. After removal of 5 bases from V and 0 bases from J, the junction contained 6 bases not matched to a gene. The CDR3 has 15 residues. Germline lookup yields CDR1 LNHDA and CDR2 SQIVND (reference sequence).

The V gene is TRBV2, the J gene TRBJ1-2, with 7 bases identical to TRBD1. Germline V gene sequence: CDR1 SNHLY, CDR2 FYNNEI. J was trimmed by 2 bases and V by 7 bases; bases with no gene match: 4. This CDR3 is 13 amino acids long. The CDR3 DNA sequence: TGTGCCAGCAAGACAGGGTACAACTATGGCTACACCTTC. It specifies CASKTGYNYGYTF.